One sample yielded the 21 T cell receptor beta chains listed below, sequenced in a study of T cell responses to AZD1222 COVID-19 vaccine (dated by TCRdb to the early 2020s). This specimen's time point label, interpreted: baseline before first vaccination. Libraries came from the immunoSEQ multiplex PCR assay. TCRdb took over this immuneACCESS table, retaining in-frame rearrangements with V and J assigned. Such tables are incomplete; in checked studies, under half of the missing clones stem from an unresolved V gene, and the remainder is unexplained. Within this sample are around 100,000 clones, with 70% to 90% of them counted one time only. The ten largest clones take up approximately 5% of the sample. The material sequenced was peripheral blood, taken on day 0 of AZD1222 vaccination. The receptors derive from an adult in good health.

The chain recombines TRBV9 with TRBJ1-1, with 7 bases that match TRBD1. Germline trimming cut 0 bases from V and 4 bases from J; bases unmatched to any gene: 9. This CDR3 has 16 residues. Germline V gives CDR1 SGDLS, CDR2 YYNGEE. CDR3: CASSVVGRGPGTEAFF. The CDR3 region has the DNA TGTGCCAGCAGCGTAGTAGGAAGGGGGCCGGGCACTGAAGCTTTCTTT.

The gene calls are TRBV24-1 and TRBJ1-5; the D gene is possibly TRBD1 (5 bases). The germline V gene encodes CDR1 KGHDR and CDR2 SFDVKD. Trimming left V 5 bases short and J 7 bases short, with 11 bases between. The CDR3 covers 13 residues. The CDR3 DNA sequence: TGTGCCACCAGTGCCCAGGGAGGCCAGCCCCAGCATTTT. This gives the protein CATSAQGGQPQHF.

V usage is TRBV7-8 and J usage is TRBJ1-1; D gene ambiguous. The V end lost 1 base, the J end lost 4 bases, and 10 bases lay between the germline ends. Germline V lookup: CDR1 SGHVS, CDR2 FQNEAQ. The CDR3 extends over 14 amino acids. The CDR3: CASSLGLFGTEAFF. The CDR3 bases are TGTGCCAGCAGCTTAGGGCTCTTTGGCACTGAAGCTTTCTTT.

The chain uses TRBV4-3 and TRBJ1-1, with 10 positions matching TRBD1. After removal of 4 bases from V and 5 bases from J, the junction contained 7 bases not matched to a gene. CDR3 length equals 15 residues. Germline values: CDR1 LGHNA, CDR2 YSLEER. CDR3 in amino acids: CASSPGQGYYTEAFF. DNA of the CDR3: TGCGCCAGCAGCCCGGGACAGGGGTATTATACTGAAGCTTTCTTT.

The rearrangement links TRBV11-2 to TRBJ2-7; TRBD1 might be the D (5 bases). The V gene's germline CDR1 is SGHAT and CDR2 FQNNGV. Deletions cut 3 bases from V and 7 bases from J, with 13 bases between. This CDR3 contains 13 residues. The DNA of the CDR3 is TGTGCCAGCAGCTTGGCAGGGATCGGGGAGCAGTACTTC. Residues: CASSLAGIGEQYF. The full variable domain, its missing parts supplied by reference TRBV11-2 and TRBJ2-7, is EAGVAQSPRYKIIEKRQSVAFWCNPISGHATLYWYQQILGQGPKLLIQFQNNGVVDDSQLPKDRFSAERLKGVDSTLKIQPAKLEDSAVYLCASSLAGIGEQYFGPGTRLTVT.

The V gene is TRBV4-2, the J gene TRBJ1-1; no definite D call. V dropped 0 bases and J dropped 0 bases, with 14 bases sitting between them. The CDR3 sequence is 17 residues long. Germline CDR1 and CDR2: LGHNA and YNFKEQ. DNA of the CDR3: TGTGCCAGCAGCCAAGATGGCCACGATATAATGAACACTGAAGCTTTCTTT. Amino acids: CASSQDGHDIMNTEAFF.

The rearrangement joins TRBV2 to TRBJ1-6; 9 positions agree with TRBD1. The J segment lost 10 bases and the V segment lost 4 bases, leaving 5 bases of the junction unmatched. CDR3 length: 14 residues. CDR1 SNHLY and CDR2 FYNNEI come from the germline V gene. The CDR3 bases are TGTGCCAGCAGTGGTGGACAGGGGACCTCACCCCTCCACTTT. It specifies CASSGGQGTSPLHF.

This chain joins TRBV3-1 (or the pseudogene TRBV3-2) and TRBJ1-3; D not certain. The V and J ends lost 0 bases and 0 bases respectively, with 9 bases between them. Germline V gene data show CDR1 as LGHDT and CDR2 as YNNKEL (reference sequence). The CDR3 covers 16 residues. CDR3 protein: CASSQDGGDSGNTIYF. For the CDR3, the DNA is TGTGCCAGCAGCCAAGATGGCGGGGACTCTGGAAACACCATATATTTT.

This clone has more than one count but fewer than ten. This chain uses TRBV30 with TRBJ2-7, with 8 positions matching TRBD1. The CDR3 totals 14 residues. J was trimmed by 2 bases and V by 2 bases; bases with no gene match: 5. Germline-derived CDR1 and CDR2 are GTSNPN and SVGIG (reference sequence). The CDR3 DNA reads TGTGCCTGGAGTATAGACAGGGGCCCCTACGAGCAGTACTTC. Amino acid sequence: CAWSIDRGPYEQYF.

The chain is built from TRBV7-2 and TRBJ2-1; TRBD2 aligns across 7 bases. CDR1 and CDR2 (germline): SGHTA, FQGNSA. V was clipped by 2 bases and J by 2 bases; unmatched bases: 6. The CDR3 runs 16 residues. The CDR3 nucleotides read TGTGCCAGCAGCTTACGGGCTAGCGGAACCTACAATGAGCAGTTCTTC. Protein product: CASSLRASGTYNEQFF.

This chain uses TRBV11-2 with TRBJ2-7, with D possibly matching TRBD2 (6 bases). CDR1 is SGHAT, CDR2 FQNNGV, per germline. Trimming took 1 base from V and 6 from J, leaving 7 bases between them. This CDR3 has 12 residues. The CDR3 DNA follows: TGTGCCAGCAGCTTAGGGGACTTCGAGCAGTACTTC. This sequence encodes CASSLGDFEQYF. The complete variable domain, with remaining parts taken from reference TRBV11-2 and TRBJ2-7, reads EAGVAQSPRYKIIEKRQSVAFWCNPISGHATLYWYQQILGQGPKLLIQFQNNGVVDDSQLPKDRFSAERLKGVDSTLKIQPAKLEDSAVYLCASSLGDFEQYFGPGTRLTVT.

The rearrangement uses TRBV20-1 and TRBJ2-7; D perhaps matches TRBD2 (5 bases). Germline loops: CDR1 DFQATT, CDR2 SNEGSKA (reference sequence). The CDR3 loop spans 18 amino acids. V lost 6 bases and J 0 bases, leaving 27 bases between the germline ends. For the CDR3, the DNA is TGCAGTGCCAGTAGGTCTCAAGAGTCGGCGGGTTTCTCCTACGAGCAGTACTTC. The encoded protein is CSASRSQESAGFSYEQYF.

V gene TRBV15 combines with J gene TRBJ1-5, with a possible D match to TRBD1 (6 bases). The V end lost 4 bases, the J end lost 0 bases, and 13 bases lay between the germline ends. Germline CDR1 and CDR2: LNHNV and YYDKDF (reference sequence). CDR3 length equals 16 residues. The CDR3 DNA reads TGTGCCACCAGCACCCAGGGGAGGAATAGCAATCAGCCCCAGCATTTT. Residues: CATSTQGRNSNQPQHF. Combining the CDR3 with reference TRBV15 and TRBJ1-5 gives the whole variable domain DAMVIQNPRYQVTQFGKPVTLSCSQTLNHNVMYWYQQKSSQAPKLLFHYYDKDFNNEADTPDNFQSRRPNTSFCFLDIRSPGLGDTAMYLCATSTQGRNSNQPQHFGDGTRLSIL.

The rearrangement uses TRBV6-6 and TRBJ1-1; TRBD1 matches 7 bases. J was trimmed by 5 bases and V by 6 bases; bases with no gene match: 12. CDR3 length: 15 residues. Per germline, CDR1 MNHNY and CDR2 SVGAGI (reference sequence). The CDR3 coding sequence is TGTGCCAGCAGGTTGGCAGGGGGTGAAAATACTGAAGCTTTCTTT. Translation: CASRLAGGENTEAFF.

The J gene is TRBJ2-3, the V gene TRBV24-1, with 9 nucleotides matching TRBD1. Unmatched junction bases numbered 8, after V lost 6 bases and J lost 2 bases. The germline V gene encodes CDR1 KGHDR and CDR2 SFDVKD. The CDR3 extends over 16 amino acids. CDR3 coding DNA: TGTGCCACCAGTTCCTGGGGACAGGGCGACACAGATACGCAGTATTTT. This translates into CATSSWGQGDTDTQYF.

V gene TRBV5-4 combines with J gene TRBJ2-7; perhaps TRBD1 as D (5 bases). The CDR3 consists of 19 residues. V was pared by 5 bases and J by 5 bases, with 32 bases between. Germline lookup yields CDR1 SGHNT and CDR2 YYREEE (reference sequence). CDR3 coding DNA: TGTGCCAGCAGACCGGACACCTCTTCCAAGGATCAAGAACCCCACGAGCAGTACTTC. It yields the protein CASRPDTSSKDQEPHEQYF. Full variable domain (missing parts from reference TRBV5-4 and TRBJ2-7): ETGVTQSPTHLIKTRGQQVTLRCSSQSGHNTVSWYQQALGQGPQFIFQYYREEENGRGNFPPRFSGLQFPNYSSELNVNALELDDSALYLCASRPDTSSKDQEPHEQYFGPGTRLTVT.

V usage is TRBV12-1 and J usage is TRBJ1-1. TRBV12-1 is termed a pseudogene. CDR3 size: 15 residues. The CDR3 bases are TGTGCCAGCAGCTTTGCGGTCGGAGAGAACACTGAAGCTTTCTTT. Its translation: CASSFAVGENTEAFF.

As DNA, the CDR3 is TGTGCCAGCAGCCCCAGATCTACCACTGAAGCTTTCTTT. Translated: CASSPRSTTEAFF. This chain uses TRBV13 with TRBJ1-1; D not resolved. Germline V lookup: CDR1 PRHDT, CDR2 FYEKMQ (reference sequence). The V end was cut by 5 bases, the J end by 4 bases, with 11 bases between. This CDR3 is built from 13 residues. The full variable domain, with the rest looked up from reference TRBV13 and TRBJ1-1, is AAGVIQSPRHLIKEKRETATLKCYPIPRHDTVYWYQQGPGQDPQFLISFYEKMQSDKGSIPDRFSAQQFSDYHSELNMSSLELGDSALYFCASSPRSTTEAFFGQGTRLTVV.

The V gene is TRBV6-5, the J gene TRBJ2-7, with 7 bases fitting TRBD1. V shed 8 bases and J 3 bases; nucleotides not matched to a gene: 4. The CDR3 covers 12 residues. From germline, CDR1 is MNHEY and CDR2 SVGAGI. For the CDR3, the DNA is TGTGCCAGCTCAGGGGACAGCTACGAGCAGTACTTC. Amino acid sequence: CASSGDSYEQYF.

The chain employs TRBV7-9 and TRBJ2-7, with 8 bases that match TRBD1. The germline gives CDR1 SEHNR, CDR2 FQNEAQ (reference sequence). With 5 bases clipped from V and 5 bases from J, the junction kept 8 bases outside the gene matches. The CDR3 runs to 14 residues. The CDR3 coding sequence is TGTGCCAGCAGCGTGGACAGGGTGGTACACGAGCAGTACTTC. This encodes CASSVDRVVHEQYF.

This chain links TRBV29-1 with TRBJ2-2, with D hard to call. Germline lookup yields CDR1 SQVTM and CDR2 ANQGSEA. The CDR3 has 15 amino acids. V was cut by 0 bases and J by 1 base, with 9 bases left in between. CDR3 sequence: CSVEDQTRNTGELFF. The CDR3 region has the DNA TGCAGCGTTGAAGACCAAACACGGAACACCGGGGAGCTGTTTTTT.